This entry describes one T cell receptor beta chain. Its antigen is as yet unknown. The J segment lost 2 bases and the V segment lost 3 bases, leaving 7 bases of the junction unmatched. The CDR3 extends over 17 amino acids. CDR1 and CDR2 from the germline V gene are SGHAT and FQNNGV. The data were taken from a study of response to subunit inactivated influenza vaccine. General study points: Authors suggested each seasonal flu vaccination may recruit only limited numbers of new T cells.

TCRdb used MiXCR to reprocess the RT-PCR reads, holding one entry per CDR3 protein. This table has 800,000 to 1,000,000 distinct CDR3 sequences, approximately 21% appearing once. The sample here was PBMCs from blood, taken more than 4 days after vaccination. This clonotype originated in a man aged 45-65 years who received an inactivated influenza vaccine. J is TRBJ2-6 and V is TRBV11-2; 7 bases are a match to TRBD2. As DNA, the CDR3 is TGTGCCAGCAGCTTCTTTTCCGCGGGGGCTGGGGCCAACGTCCTGACTTTC. Protein product: CASSFFSAGAGANVLTF.